This TCR beta chain was identified during a study of cytotoxic CD8 clonotypes in ibrutinib-treated CLL. Overall study context: Productive templates averaged approximately 260,000 per sample, and productive rearrangements 94,082.

This table comes from immunoSEQ multiplex PCR, and its TCRdb copy is limited to in-frame clones, with some not included. Of 200,000 to 250,000 clones detected, about four fifths appear once; the ten largest clones hold about an eighth. The germline V and J ends were trimmed by 5 bases and 6 bases, with 14 bases remaining between them. This CDR3 has 13 residues. CDR1 and CDR2 (germline): LNHNV, YYDKDF (reference sequence). The sequence derives from a human donor with chronic lymphocytic leukemia. The sequencing here drew on PBMCs, taken after 12 months of ibrutinib treatment. This chain joins TRBV15 and TRBJ2-7; TRBD1 might be the D (5 bases). The CDR3 nucleotides read TGTGCCACCAGCGGGGCGCGTTCCCTCGAGCAGTACTTC. Its protein is CATSGARSLEQYF.